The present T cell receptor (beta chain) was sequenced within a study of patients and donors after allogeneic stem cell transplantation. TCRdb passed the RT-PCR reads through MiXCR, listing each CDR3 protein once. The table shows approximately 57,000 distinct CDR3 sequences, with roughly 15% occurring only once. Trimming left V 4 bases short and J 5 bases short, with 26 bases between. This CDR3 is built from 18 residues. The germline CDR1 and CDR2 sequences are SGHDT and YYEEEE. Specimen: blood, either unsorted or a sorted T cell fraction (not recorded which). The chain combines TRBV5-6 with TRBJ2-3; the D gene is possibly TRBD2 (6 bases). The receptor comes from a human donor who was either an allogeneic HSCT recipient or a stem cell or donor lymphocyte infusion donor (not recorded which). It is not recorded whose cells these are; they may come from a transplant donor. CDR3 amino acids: CASSPHGDFYVLGDTQYF. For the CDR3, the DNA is TGTGCCAGCAGCCCCCACGGGGACTTTTACGTGTTAGGAGATACGCAGTATTTT.